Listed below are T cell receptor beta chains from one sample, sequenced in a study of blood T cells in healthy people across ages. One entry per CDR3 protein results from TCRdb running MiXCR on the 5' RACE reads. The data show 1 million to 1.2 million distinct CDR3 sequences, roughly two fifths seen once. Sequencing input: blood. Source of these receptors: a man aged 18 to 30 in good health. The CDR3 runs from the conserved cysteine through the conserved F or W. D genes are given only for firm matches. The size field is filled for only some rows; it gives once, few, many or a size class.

CASSGLAGVLSTDTQYF	TGTGCCAGCTCTGGGCTAGCGGGGGTCCTCAGCACAGATACGCAGTATTTT	TRBD2	NA	TRBV7-9	TRBJ2-3
CASSADGTANEKLFF	TGTGCCAGCAGCGCCGACGGGACGGCGAATGAAAAACTGTTTTTT	NA	many	TRBV7-9	TRBJ1-4
CASSLSRGSNQPQHF	TGTGCCAGCAGTTTATCGAGGGGGAGCAATCAGCCCCAGCATTTT	NA	few	TRBV27	TRBJ1-5
CSASLQDGYTF	TGCAGTGCTAGTCTCCAAGATGGCTACACCTTC	NA	few	TRBV20-1	TRBJ1-2
CASSPGQGHVEPFF	TGTGCCAGCAGTCCGGGACAGGGCCATGTTGAACCTTTCTTT	TRBD1	NA	TRBV12-3/TRBV12-4	TRBJ1-1
CASSQVGDSGANVLTF	TGTGCCAGCAGCCAAGTGGGGGATTCTGGGGCCAACGTCCTGACTTTC	NA	NA	TRBV4-2	TRBJ2-6
CASSKIGQGVCQPQHF	TGTGCCAGCAGCAAAATCGGACAGGGGGTTTGTCAGCCCCAGCATTTT	NA	NA	TRBV21-1	TRBJ1-5
CASSFGYSSGANVLTF	TGTGCCAGCAGTTTTGGGTATTCATCTGGGGCCAACGTCCTGACTTTC	NA	NA	TRBV27	TRBJ2-6
CASSQSNTEAFF	TGTGCCAGCAGCCAATCGAACACTGAAGCTTTCTTT	NA	NA	TRBV7-9	TRBJ1-1
CASTRDDVGGEKLFF	TGTGCCAGTACACGGGATGACGTTGGGGGTGAAAAACTGTTTTTT	NA	few	TRBV9	TRBJ1-4
CASSSDTTGELFF	TGTGCCAGCAGTTCAGACACCACCGGGGAGCTGTTTTTT	NA	few	TRBV2	TRBJ2-2
CASSYLAHQPQHF	TGTGCCAGCAGTTACTTAGCTCATCAGCCCCAGCATTTT	NA	few	TRBV6-6	TRBJ1-5
CASSQERDNPQHF	TGCGCCAGCAGCCAAGAAAGGGACAATCCCCAGCATTTT	NA	many	TRBV4-3	TRBJ1-5
CASSFPQQGPYNEQYF	TGTGCCAGCAGTTTCCCCCAGCAGGGGCCCTACAATGAGCAGTACTTC	NA	NA	TRBV28	TRBJ2-7
CASSQDTRGIQPQHF	TGCGCCAGCAGCCAAGATACGCGGGGAATCCAGCCCCAGCATTTT	NA	few	TRBV4-1	TRBJ1-5
CASSSHLAHGGAYEQFF	TGTGCCAGCAGCTCTCACCTAGCTCACGGGGGGGCATATGAGCAGTTCTTC	TRBD2	NA	TRBV7-9	TRBJ2-1
CSVAMGLAGSSNNEQFF	TGCAGCGTTGCGATGGGACTAGCGGGGAGTTCTAACAATGAGCAGTTCTTC	TRBD2	few	TRBV29-1	TRBJ2-1
CASSQSGGITDTQYF	TGTGCCAGCAGCCAAAGCGGGGGGATCACAGATACGCAGTATTTT	TRBD2	NA	TRBV4-2	TRBJ2-3
CASTKRTSEGTYEKLFF	TGTGCCAGCACCAAACGTACATCCGAAGGGACGTATGAAAAACTGTTTTTT	NA	NA	TRBV27	TRBJ1-4
CASGFTSGGSDTQYF	TGTGCCAGCGGATTCACTAGCGGGGGCTCCGATACGCAGTATTTT	TRBD2	NA	TRBV6-1	TRBJ2-3
CASSRDWGGETQYF	TGTGCCAGCAGCCGCGACTGGGGGGGAGAGACCCAGTACTTC	TRBD2	NA	TRBV7-9	TRBJ2-5
CASSPKVSNAPLHF	TGTGCCAGCAGCCCGAAAGTATCTAATGCACCCCTCCACTTT	NA	NA	TRBV7-9	TRBJ1-6
CSVDRDRGYNEQFF	TGCAGCGTTGATCGGGACAGGGGTTACAATGAGCAGTTCTTC	TRBD1	many	TRBV29-1	TRBJ2-1
CATSPNGATNEKLFF	TGTGCCACCAGTCCAAACGGGGCAACTAATGAAAAACTGTTTTTT	NA	once	TRBV15	TRBJ1-4
CASTGQKSSYEQYF	TGTGCCAGCACCGGACAGAAGAGCTCCTACGAGCAGTACTTC	NA	NA	TRBV2	TRBJ2-7